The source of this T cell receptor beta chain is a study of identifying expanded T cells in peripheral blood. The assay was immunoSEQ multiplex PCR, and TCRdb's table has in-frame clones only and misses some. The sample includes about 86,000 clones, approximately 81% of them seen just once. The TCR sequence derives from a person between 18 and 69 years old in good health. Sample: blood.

The CDR3 bases are TGTGCCAGCAGCTTGAAAGGCACAGATACGCAGTATTTT. Its translation: CASSLKGTDTQYF. The chain links TRBV5-4 to TRBJ2-3; D gene ambiguous. Germline-derived CDR1 and CDR2 are SGHNT and YYREEE (reference sequence). The CDR3 is made up of 13 amino acids. Trimming removed 1 base from V and 1 base from J, with 4 bases in between.